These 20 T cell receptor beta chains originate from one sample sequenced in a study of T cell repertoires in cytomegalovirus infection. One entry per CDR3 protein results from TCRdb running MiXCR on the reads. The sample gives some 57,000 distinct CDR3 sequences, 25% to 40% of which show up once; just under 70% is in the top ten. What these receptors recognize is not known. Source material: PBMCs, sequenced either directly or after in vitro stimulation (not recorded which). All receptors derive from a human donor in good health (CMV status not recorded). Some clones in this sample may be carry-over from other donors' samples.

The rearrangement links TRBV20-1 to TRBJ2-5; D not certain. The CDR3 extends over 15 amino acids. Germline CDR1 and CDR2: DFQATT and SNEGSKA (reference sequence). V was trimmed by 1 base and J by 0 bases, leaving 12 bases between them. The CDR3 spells CSARVGRVDQETQYF. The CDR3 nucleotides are TGCAGTGCTAGAGTCGGCAGAGTAGACCAAGAGACCCAGTACTTC.

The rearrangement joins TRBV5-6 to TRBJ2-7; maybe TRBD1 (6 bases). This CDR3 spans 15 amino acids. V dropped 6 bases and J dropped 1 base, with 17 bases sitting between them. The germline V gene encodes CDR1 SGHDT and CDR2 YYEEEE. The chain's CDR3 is CASTPGQGGSYEQYF. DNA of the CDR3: TGTGCCAGCACGCCTGGACAAGGGGGTTCCTACGAGCAGTACTTC.

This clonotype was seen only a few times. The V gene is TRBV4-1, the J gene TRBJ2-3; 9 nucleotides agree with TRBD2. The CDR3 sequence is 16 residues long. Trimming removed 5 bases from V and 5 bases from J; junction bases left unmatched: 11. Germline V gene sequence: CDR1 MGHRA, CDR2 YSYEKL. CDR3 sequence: CASSGRTSDVEDTQYF. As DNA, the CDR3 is TGCGCCAGCAGCGGACGGACTAGCGATGTTGAAGATACGCAGTATTTT.

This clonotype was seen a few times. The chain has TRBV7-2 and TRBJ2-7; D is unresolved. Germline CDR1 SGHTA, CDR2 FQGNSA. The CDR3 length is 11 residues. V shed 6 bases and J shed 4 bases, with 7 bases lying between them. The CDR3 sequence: CASRLGYEQYF. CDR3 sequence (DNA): TGTGCCAGCAGGCTGGGATACGAGCAGTACTTC. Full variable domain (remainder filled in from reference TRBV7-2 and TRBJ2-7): GAGVSQSPSNKVTEKGKDVELRCDPISGHTALYWYRQSLGQGLEFLIYFQGNSAPDKSGLPSDRFSAERTGGSVSTLTIQRTQQEDSAVYLCASRLGYEQYFGPGTRLTVT.

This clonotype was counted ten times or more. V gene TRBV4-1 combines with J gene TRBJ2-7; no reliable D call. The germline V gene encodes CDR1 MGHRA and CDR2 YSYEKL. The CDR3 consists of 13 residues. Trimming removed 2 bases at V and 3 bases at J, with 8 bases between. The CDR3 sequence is CASSQNSNYEQYF. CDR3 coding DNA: TGCGCCAGCAGCCAAAACTCAAACTACGAGCAGTACTTC.

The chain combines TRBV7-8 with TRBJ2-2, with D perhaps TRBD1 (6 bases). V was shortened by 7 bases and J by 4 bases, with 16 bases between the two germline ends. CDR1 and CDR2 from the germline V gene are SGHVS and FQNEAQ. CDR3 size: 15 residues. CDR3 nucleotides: TGTGCCAGCACCTCGCTCACAGGGTTCACCGGGGAGCTGTTTTTT. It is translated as CASTSLTGFTGELFF. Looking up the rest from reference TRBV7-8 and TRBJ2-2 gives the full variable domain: GAGVSQSPRYKVAKRGQDVALRCDPISGHVSLFWYQQALGQGPEFLTYFQNEAQLDKSGLPSDRFFAERPEGSVSTLKIQRTQQEDSAVYLCASTSLTGFTGELFFGEGSRLTVL.

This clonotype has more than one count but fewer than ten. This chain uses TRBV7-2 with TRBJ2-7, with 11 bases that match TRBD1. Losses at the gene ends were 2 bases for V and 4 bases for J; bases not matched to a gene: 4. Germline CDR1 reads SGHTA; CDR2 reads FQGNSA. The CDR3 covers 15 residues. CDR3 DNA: TGTGCCAGCAGCTTATTCGGACAGGGGGCGTACGAGCAGTACTTC. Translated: CASSLFGQGAYEQYF. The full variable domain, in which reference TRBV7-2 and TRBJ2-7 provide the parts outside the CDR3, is GAGVSQSPSNKVTEKGKDVELRCDPISGHTALYWYRQSLGQGLEFLIYFQGNSAPDKSGLPSDRFSAERTGGSVSTLTIQRTQQEDSAVYLCASSLFGQGAYEQYFGPGTRLTVT.

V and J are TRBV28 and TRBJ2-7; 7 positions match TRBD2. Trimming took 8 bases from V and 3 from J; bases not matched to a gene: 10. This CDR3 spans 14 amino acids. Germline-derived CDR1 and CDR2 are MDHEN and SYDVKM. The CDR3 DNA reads TGTGCCAGCCGGGAGGCCGGGGCCCACTACGAGCAGTACTTC. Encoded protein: CASREAGAHYEQYF.

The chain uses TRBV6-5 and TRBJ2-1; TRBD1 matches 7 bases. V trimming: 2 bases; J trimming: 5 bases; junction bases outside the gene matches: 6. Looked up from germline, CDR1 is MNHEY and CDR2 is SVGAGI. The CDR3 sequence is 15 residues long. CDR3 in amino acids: CASSYRGQVDNEQFF. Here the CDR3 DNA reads TGTGCCAGCAGTTACAGAGGACAGGTAGACAATGAGCAGTTCTTC.

CDR3 sequence: CASSPTSGAGNEQFF. CDR3 bases: TGTGCCAGCAGCCCAACTAGCGGGGCAGGTAATGAGCAGTTCTTC. The chain employs TRBV11-1 and TRBJ2-1; the match to TRBD2 covers 10 bases. This CDR3 spans 15 amino acids. V shed 5 bases and J 7 bases; nucleotides not matched to a gene: 8. Germline V gene lookup returns CDR1 SGHAT and CDR2 FQDESV (reference sequence). Full variable domain (remainder filled in from reference TRBV11-1 and TRBJ2-1): EAEVAQSPRYKITEKSQAVAFWCDPISGHATLYWYRQILGQGPELLVQFQDESVVDDSQLPKDRFSAERLKGVDSTLKIQPAELGDSAMYLCASSPTSGAGNEQFFGPGTRLTVL.

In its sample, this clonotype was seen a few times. CDR3 bases: TGTGCCAGCAGCCGCGGACAGGGCTCCTACAATGAGCAGTTCTTC. This sequence encodes CASSRGQGSYNEQFF. V and J are TRBV4-2 and TRBJ2-1, with 8 bases fitting TRBD1. CDR3 length equals 15 residues. Germline assignment: CDR1 LGHNA and CDR2 YNFKEQ. Losses at the gene ends were 4 bases for V and 0 bases for J; bases not matched to a gene: 2.

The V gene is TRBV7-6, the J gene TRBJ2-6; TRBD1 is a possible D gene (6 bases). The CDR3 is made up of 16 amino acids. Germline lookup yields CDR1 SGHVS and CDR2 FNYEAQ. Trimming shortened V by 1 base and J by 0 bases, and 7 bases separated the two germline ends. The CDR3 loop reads CASSLVQGSGANVLTF. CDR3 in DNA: TGTGCCAGCAGCTTAGTACAGGGCTCTGGGGCCAACGTCCTGACTTTC.

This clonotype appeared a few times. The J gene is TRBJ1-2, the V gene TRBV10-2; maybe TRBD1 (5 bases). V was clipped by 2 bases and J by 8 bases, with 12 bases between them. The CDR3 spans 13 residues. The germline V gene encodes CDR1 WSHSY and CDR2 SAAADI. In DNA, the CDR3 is TGCGCCAGCAGTGAGACGGGACCGGCCGGCTACACCTTC. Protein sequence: CASSETGPAGYTF.

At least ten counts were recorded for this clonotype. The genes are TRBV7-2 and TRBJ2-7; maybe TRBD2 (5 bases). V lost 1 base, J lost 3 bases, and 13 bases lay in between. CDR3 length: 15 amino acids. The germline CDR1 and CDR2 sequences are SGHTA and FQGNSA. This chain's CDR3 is CASSLESSSYYEQYF. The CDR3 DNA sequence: TGTGCCAGCAGCTTAGAATCTTCTAGCTACTACGAGCAGTACTTC.

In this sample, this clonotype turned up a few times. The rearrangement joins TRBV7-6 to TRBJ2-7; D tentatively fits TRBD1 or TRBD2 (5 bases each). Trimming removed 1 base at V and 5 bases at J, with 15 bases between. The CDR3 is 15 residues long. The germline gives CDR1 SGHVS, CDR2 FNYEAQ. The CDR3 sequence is CASSLGGSLGDEQYF. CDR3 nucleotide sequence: TGTGCCAGCAGCTTAGGTGGGAGTTTGGGGGACGAGCAGTACTTC.

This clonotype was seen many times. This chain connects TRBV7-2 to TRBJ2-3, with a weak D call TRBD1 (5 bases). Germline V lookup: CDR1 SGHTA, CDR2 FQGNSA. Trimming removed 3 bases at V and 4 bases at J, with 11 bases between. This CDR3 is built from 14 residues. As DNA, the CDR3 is TGTGCCAGCAGCTTGCAGGGCTGGGCAGATACGCAGTATTTT. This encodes CASSLQGWADTQYF.

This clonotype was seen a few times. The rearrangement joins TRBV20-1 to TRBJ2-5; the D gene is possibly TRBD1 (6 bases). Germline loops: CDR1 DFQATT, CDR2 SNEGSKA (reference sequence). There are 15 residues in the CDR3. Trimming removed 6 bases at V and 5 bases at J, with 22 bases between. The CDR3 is CSARGQAGGPETQYF. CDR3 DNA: TGCAGTGCCAGGGGTCAAGCCGGAGGACCGGAGACCCAGTACTTC.

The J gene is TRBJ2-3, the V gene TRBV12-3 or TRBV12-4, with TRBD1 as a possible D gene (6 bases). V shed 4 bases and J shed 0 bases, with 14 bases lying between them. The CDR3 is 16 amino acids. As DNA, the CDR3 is TGTGCCAGCAGTTCGGTTAACAGGGCTAGCACAGATACGCAGTATTTT. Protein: CASSSVNRASTDTQYF.

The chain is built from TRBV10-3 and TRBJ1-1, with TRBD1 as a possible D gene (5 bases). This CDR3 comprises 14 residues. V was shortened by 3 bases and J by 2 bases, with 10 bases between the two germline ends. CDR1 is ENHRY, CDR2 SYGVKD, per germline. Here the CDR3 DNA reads TGTGCCATCAGTGACAGGACATTTAACACTGAAGCTTTCTTT. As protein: CAISDRTFNTEAFF.

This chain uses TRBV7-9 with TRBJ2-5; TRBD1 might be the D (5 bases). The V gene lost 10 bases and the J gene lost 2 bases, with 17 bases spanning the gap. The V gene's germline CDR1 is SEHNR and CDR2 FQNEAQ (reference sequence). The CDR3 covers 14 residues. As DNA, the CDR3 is TGTGCCATTACCGGACGACAGAAACAAGAGACCCAGTACTTC. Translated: CAITGRQKQETQYF.